The 17 T cell receptor beta chains below all came from one sample that was sequenced in a study of cytomegalovirus exposure and HLA in healthy donors. In the PCR, 60 Vbeta and 13 Jbeta primers were used. Measured with immunoSEQ multiplex PCR; TCRdb has only the in-frame clones, and not every one. This repertoire shows 110,000 to 150,000 clones, 75% to 80% found once; its top ten account for 4.5% to 6%. The sample taken for sequencing was PBMCs. These receptors were obtained from a woman in her forties or fifties in good health and CMV-seronegative.

The chain uses TRBV6-5 and TRBJ2-7; TRBD1 aligns across 9 bases. V lost 3 bases and J lost 4; bases outside the gene matches: 7. The CDR3 is made up of 15 amino acids. The V gene's germline CDR1 is MNHEY and CDR2 SVGAGI. CDR3 amino acids: CASSYSGTGFYEQYF. Here the CDR3 DNA reads TGTGCCAGCAGTTATTCCGGGACAGGGTTTTACGAGCAGTACTTC.

The J gene is TRBJ1-1, the V gene TRBV5-6; 8 bases fit TRBD1. Germline assignment: CDR1 SGHDT and CDR2 YYEEEE. CDR3 length: 13 amino acids. With V trimmed by 2 bases and J by 9 bases, 6 bases remained unmatched. CDR3 coding DNA: TGTGCCAGCAGCTTTGCAGGGGGCGGAAAAGCTTTCTTT. Amino acid sequence: CASSFAGGGKAFF. Combining the CDR3 with reference TRBV5-6 and TRBJ1-1 gives the whole variable domain DAGVTQSPTHLIKTRGQQVTLRCSPKSGHDTVSWYQQALGQGPQFIFQYYEEEERQRGNFPDRFSGHQFPNYSSELNVNALLLGDSALYLCASSFAGGGKAFFGQGTRLTVV.

The genes are TRBV19 and TRBJ1-5, with a tentative D call TRBD1 (6 bases). The CDR3 covers 15 residues. Germline values: CDR1 LNHDA, CDR2 SQIVND (reference sequence). Trimming removed 6 bases from V and 4 bases from J, with 16 bases in between. The CDR3 sequence is CASSLQGRLNQPQHF. CDR3 coding DNA: TGTGCCAGTAGCCTTCAGGGGCGTTTAAATCAGCCCCAGCATTTT.

The chain recombines TRBV6-1 with TRBJ1-2; D remains unclear. Germline lookup yields CDR1 MNHNS and CDR2 SASEGT. Trimming took off 7 bases at V and 4 bases at J, with 16 bases between the two ends. The CDR3 has 14 residues. CDR3 nucleotides: TGTGCCAGCAAGTTCAGGCCCCTTGGCTATGGCTACACCTTC. Amino acids: CASKFRPLGYGYTF.

J is TRBJ2-1 and V is TRBV27, with TRBD1 matching 7 bases. CDR3 length: 14 amino acids. Germline trimming cut 7 bases from V and 8 bases from J; bases unmatched to any gene: 11. The germline gives CDR1 MNHEY, CDR2 SMNVEV (reference sequence). The CDR3 loop reads CASIDRDSAYEQFF. As DNA, the CDR3 is TGTGCCAGCATAGATCGGGACAGTGCCTATGAGCAGTTCTTC.

V is TRBV28 and J is TRBJ2-7; D is possibly TRBD1 (5 bases). This CDR3 is 12 amino acids long. Per germline, CDR1 MDHEN and CDR2 SYDVKM. V lost 6 bases and J lost 5, with 11 bases in between. CDR3 residues: CASSIGAHEQYF. The CDR3, as DNA: TGTGCCAGCAGCATAGGGGCGCACGAGCAGTACTTC.

The CDR3 loop reads CASTKGGARETQYF. CDR3 coding DNA: TGTGCCAGCACCAAGGGGGGGGCTCGGGAGACCCAGTACTTC. The J gene is TRBJ2-5, the V gene TRBV27; tentatively, D is TRBD2 (7 bases). V gave up 7 bases and J gave up 5 bases, with 17 bases separating them. The germline V gene encodes CDR1 MNHEY and CDR2 SMNVEV (reference sequence). The CDR3 has 14 residues.

V and J are TRBV9 and TRBJ2-7; 8 bases match TRBD2. The germline V gene encodes CDR1 SGDLS and CDR2 YYNGEE. V shed 0 bases, J shed 0 bases, and the junction held 5 bases outside the gene matches. CDR3 length: 16 amino acids. The CDR3 is CASSVGGSGNSYEQYF. CDR3 nucleotides: TGTGCCAGCAGCGTAGGAGGTAGCGGGAACTCCTACGAGCAGTACTTC.

The chain employs TRBV27 and TRBJ1-1; weak D call: TRBD1 (6 bases). The CDR3 runs to 16 residues. V gave up 0 bases and J gave up 5 bases, with 16 bases separating them. CDR1 MNHEY and CDR2 SMNVEV come from the germline V gene (reference sequence). CDR3 amino acids: CASSLSERRGRTEAFF. CDR3 bases: TGTGCCAGCAGTTTATCGGAGAGGCGGGGGCGGACTGAAGCTTTCTTT.

The gene calls are TRBV6-1 and TRBJ2-2; 7 nucleotides match TRBD2. CDR3 size: 15 residues. J was trimmed by 6 bases and V by 4 bases; bases with no gene match: 8. Germline assignment: CDR1 MNHNS and CDR2 SASEGT. The CDR3 bases are TGTGCCAGCAGTGGTGTGGGGGGGGACGCCGGGGAGCTGTTTTTT. Protein: CASSGVGGDAGELFF.

This clone was seen a handful of times. The rearrangement links TRBV6-5 to TRBJ1-5, with 10 positions matching TRBD1. The germline V gene has CDR1 MNHEY and CDR2 SVGAGI. The CDR3 length is 15 residues. V trimming: 6 bases; J trimming: 6 bases; junction bases outside the gene matches: 8. CDR3 amino acids: CASRRQGAGGQPQHF. The DNA for the CDR3 is TGTGCCAGCAGAAGACAGGGGGCTGGAGGTCAGCCCCAGCATTTT.

J is TRBJ1-1 and V is TRBV29-1; TRBD1 matches 7 bases. Germline V gene lookup returns CDR1 SQVTM and CDR2 ANQGSEA. The junction had 5 bases not matched to a gene; V was cut back by 6 bases and J by 1 base. CDR3 length equals 13 residues. This CDR3 is CSVRTGGNTEAFF. The CDR3 coding sequence is TGCAGCGTCCGGACAGGCGGGAACACTGAAGCTTTCTTT.

This clone occurred once. The chain couples TRBV4-1 to TRBJ2-7, with D possibly TRBD1 on 6 matching bases. Germline-derived CDR1 and CDR2 are MGHRA and YSYEKL. The CDR3 runs 14 residues. V was cut by 0 bases and J by 4 bases, with 10 bases left in between. This CDR3 is CASSQEAGEYEQYF. The CDR3 bases are TGCGCCAGCAGCCAAGAAGCAGGGGAATACGAGCAGTACTTC.

The V and J genes are TRBV5-1 and TRBJ2-5; D not resolved. The DNA end is more similar to TRBJ2-7, so the J call may be wrong. The CDR3 has 16 amino acids. Per the germline V gene, CDR1 is SGHRS and CDR2 is YFSETQ. CDR3 coding DNA: TGCGCCAGCAGCTTGAGGAGTGCGGAACTTGCGACCGAGCAGTACTTC. This codes for CASSLRSAELATEQYF.

This clone came up once. The chain combines TRBV5-1 with TRBJ2-7, with D hard to call. This CDR3 contains 13 residues. Germline values: CDR1 SGHRS, CDR2 YFSETQ. The V end was cut by 0 bases, the J end by 2 bases, with 6 bases between. In DNA form, the CDR3 reads TGCGCCAGCAGCTTGGAGCCCCCCTACGAGCAGTACTTC. Its translation: CASSLEPPYEQYF. Together with reference TRBV5-1 and TRBJ2-7, the CDR3 gives the full variable domain: KAGVTQTPRYLIKTRGQQVTLSCSPISGHRSVSWYQQTPGQGLQFLFEYFSETQRNKGNFPGRFSGRQFSNSRSEMNVSTLELGDSALYLCASSLEPPYEQYFGPGTRLTVT.

The CDR3 protein is CSVGFLRGPGTDTQYF. Written as DNA, the CDR3 is TGCAGCGTTGGCTTCTTGCGGGGGCCGGGCACAGATACGCAGTATTTT. The genes are TRBV29-1 and TRBJ2-3, with a possible D match to TRBD2 (7 bases). With 4 bases removed from V and 1 base from J, the gap between germline ends came to 18 bases. The CDR3 has 16 residues. Germline-derived CDR1 and CDR2 are SQVTM and ANQGSEA.

This sequence joins TRBV10-3 and TRBJ1-1; D call uncertain. Per germline, CDR1 ENHRY and CDR2 SYGVKD. The CDR3 is made up of 15 amino acids. Trimming removed 6 bases from V and 1 base from J, with 15 bases in between. The CDR3 DNA sequence: TGTGCCATCAGCTTGAATGAAGGAGGGAACACTGAAGCTTTCTTT. Amino acid sequence: CAISLNEGGNTEAFF.